This TCR beta chain was profiled in a study of T cells after yellow fever vaccination. TCRdb re-called the 5' RACE reads with MiXCR, one entry per CDR3 protein. In the table there are about 120,000 distinct CDR3 sequences, 8.4% of which are singletons. Germline lookup yields CDR1 MRHNA and CDR2 SNTAGT. Trimming removed 3 bases from V and 5 bases from J, with 10 bases in between. The CDR3 totals 13 residues. This clonotype was seen a few times. Its antigen is currently unknown. General study results and limits: Some clonotypes were seen in both the CD4 and the CD8 compartments. These made up a small share and likely arose from convergent recombination. A secondary response was less intense yet reached its peak sooner, at day 5 versus 15.

The source is a man younger than 40 who received the YFV17D yellow fever vaccine. The chain joins TRBV6-4 to TRBJ2-5, with D perhaps TRBD2 (6 bases). This sample comprised CD8+ T cells sorted from PBMCs, obtained 45 days after the yellow fever booster vaccination. DNA of the CDR3: TGTGCCAGCAGTGATCGGGCGGGGGAGACCCAGTACTTC. It translates to CASSDRAGETQYF.